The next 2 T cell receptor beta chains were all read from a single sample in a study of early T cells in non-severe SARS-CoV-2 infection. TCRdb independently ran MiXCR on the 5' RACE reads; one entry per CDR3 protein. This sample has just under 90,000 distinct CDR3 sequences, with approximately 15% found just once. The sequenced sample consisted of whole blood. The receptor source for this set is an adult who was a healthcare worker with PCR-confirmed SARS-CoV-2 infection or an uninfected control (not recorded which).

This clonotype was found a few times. Here the CDR3 DNA reads TGTGCCAGCAGCTTAGCTCAGGGGATCGGGGAGCTGTTTTTT. This codes for CASSLAQGIGELFF. This chain uses TRBV11-1 with TRBJ2-2; D perhaps matches TRBD1 (6 bases). V was trimmed by 0 bases and J by 7 bases, leaving 9 bases between them. The CDR3 is 14 residues long. Germline V gives CDR1 SGHAT, CDR2 FQDESV (reference sequence).

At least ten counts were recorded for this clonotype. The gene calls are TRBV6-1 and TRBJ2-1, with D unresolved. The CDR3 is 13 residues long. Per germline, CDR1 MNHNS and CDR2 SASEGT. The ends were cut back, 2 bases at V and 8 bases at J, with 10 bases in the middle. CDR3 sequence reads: CASSESPWYEQFF. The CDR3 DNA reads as TGTGCCAGCAGTGAAAGCCCCTGGTATGAGCAGTTCTTC.